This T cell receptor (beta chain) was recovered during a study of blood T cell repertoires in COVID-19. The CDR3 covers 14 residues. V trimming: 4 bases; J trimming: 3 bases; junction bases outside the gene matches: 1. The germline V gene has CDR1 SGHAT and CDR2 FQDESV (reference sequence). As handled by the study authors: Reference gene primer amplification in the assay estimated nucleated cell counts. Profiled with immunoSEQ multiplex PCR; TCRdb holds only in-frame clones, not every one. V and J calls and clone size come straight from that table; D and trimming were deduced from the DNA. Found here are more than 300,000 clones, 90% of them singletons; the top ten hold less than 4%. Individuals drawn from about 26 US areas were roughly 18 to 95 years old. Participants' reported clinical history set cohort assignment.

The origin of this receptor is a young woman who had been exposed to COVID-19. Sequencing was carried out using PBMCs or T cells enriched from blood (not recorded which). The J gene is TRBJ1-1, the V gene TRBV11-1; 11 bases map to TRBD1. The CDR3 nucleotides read TGTGCCAGCAGCTGGGGACAGGGGGACACTGAAGCTTTCTTT. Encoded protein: CASSWGQGDTEAFF. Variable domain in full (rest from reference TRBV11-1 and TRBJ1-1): EAEVAQSPRYKITEKSQAVAFWCDPISGHATLYWYRQILGQGPELLVQFQDESVVDDSQLPKDRFSAERLKGVDSTLKIQPAELGDSAMYLCASSWGQGDTEAFFGQGTRLTVV.